The clone carrying this T cell receptor (beta chain) has more than one count but fewer than ten. The sample originates from a study of T cells after yellow fever vaccination. From germline, CDR1 is SQVTM and CDR2 ANQGSEA. The V end lost 4 bases, the J end lost 1 base, and 4 bases lay between the germline ends. The CDR3 length is 12 residues. TCRdb fed the 5' RACE reads into MiXCR, producing one record per CDR3 protein. The sample carries about 240,000 distinct CDR3 sequences, around 7% recorded once. V gene TRBV29-1 combines with J gene TRBJ2-2; D call uncertain. The receptor was isolated from a man aged 30 to 39 who received the YFV17D yellow fever vaccine. Here the sequenced sample was CD4+ T cells sorted from PBMCs, taken 15 days after the yellow fever booster vaccination. The CDR3 nucleotides read TGCAGCGTTGGAAGGAACACCGGGGAGCTGTTTTTT. Translated: CSVGRNTGELFF.